This T cell receptor beta chain was retrieved from a study of T cell repertoires in cytomegalovirus infection. Study-level information: The study used recently identified HLA-C-restricted and well-studied HLA-B-restricted CMV epitopes. The public TCR beta signatures pointed to both CMV infection and matching HLA type.

Study observations and caveats: Cumulative public TCR beta family frequency identified CMV carriers with the relevant HLA. There were HLA-C-restricted CMV-specific TCR beta clonotypes dominating the ex vivo response.

Of note for this clonotype: Its cognate antigen is unknown.

One entry per CDR3 protein results from TCRdb running MiXCR on the reads. The table has about a million distinct CDR3 sequences, under 40% seen once. The CDR3 has 12 residues. Trimming removed 3 bases from V and 7 bases from J, with 10 bases in between. The germline CDR1 and CDR2 sequences are SEHNR and FQNEAQ (reference sequence). Source: cultured CD8+ T cells from PBMCs, taken from culture after CMV antigen stimulation. The chain is built from TRBV7-9 and TRBJ2-7; perhaps TRBD1 as D (6 bases). The source is a human donor in good health (CMV status not recorded). Some clones in this sample may be carry-over from other donors' samples. For the CDR3, the DNA is TGTGCCAGCAGCTTTACAGGGCTGGAGCAGTACTTC. Translation gives CASSFTGLEQYF.